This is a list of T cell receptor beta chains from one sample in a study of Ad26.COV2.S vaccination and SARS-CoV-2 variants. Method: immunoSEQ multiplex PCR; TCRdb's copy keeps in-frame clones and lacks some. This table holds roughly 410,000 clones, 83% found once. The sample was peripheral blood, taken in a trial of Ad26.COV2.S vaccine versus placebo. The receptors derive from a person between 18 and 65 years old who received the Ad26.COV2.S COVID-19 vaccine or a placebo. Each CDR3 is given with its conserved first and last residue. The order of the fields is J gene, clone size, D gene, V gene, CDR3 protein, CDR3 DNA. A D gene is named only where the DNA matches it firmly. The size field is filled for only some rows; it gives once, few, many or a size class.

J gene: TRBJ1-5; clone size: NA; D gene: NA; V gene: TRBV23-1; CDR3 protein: CASPTRGYNQPQHF; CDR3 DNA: TGCGCCAGCCCCACCCGGGGCTACAATCAGCCCCAGCATTTT
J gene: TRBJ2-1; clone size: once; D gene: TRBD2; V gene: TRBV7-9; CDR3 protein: CASSLARGYNEQFF; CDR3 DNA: TGTGCCAGCAGCTTAGCGCGGGGGTACAATGAGCAGTTCTTC
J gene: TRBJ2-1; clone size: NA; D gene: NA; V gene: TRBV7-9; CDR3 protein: CASSLGQGMAEQFF; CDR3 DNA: TGTGCCAGCAGCTTAGGCCAGGGAATGGCTGAGCAGTTCTTC
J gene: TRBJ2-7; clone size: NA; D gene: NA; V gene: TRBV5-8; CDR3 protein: CASSSGYWTASYEQYF; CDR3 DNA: TGTGCCAGCAGCTCCGGATACTGGACGGCTTCCTACGAGCAGTACTTC
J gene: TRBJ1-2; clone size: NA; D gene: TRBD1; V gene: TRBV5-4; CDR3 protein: CASSSGQGNRGYTF; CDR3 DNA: TGTGCCAGCAGCTCCGGACAGGGTAATCGTGGCTACACCTTC
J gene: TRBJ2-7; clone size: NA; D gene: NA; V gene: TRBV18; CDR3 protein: CASSPGLKRVEQYF; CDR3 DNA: TGTGCCAGCTCACCAGGACTAAAGAGAGTCGAGCAGTACTTC
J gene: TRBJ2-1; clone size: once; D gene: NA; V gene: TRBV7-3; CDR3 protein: CASSLAGDNEQFF; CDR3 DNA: TGTGCCAGCAGCTTAGCCGGGGACAATGAGCAGTTCTTC
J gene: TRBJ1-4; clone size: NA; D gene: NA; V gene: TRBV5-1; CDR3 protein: CASSTDGHNEKLFF; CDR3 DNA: TGCGCCAGCAGCACGGACGGACACAATGAAAAACTGTTTTTT
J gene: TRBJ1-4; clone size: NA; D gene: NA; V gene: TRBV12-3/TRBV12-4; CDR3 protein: CASSPTYNEKLFF; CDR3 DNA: TGTGCCAGCAGCCCAACTTATAATGAAAAACTGTTTTTT
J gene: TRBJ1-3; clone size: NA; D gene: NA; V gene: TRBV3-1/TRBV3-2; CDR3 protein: CASSPWVGNTIYF; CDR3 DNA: TGTGCCAGCAGCCCGTGGGTAGGAAACACCATATATTTT